The 5 T cell receptor beta chains listed next were all sequenced from one sample in a study of regulatory T cells in long-lasting Graves disease. The sample's time point: newly diagnosed GD, antithyroid drugs for less than 3 months. Extracted PBMC RNA gave rise to the TCR library. Sequencing libraries for TCR beta were prepared with iRepertoire HTBI primers and Arm-PCR of CDR3 regions. In TCRdb, the multiplex PCR reads were re-called with MiXCR into one record per CDR3 protein. Here the sample spans hundreds of thousands of distinct CDR3 sequences, approximately 15% being singletons. These same records also appear under a second study, on T cells in Graves' hyperthyroidism and ophthalmopathy.

The sequencing here drew on peripheral blood mononuclear cells (PBMCs), taken at new diagnosis, from a patient treated with antithyroid drugs. The receptors here all came from a man under 40 with Graves disease.

Many counts were recorded for this clonotype. The chain recombines TRBV28 with TRBJ1-6; D remains unclear. Trimming took 2 bases from V and 5 from J, leaving 7 bases between them. The CDR3 is 14 amino acids. Germline values: CDR1 MDHEN, CDR2 SYDVKM. The DNA for the CDR3 is TGTGCCAGCAGTTTACACGGGAATAATTCACCCCTCCACTTT. Amino acid sequence: CASSLHGNNSPLHF.

This clonotype was recorded at least ten times. J is TRBJ2-7 and V is TRBV20-1; perhaps TRBD2 as D (6 bases). The CDR3 contains 13 residues. The germline V gene encodes CDR1 DFQATT and CDR2 SNEGSKA (reference sequence). V was cut by 2 bases and J by 3 bases, with 11 bases left in between. As DNA, the CDR3 is TGCAGTGCTAGATTCGCTAGCGACTACGAGCAGTACTTC. Its protein is CSARFASDYEQYF.

V usage is TRBV7-2 and J usage is TRBJ1-2; perhaps TRBD1 as D (5 bases). V gave up 1 base and J gave up 0 bases, with 9 bases separating them. Germline V gives CDR1 SGHTA, CDR2 FQGNSA. The CDR3 consists of 15 residues. In nucleotides, the CDR3 is TGTGCCAGCAGCTTAGGCAGGGCCTCTAACTATGGCTACACCTTC. Translating it yields CASSLGRASNYGYTF. The variable domain in full, with the rest retrieved from reference TRBV7-2 and TRBJ1-2, is GAGVSQSPSNKVTEKGKDVELRCDPISGHTALYWYRQSLGQGLEFLIYFQGNSAPDKSGLPSDRFSAERTGGSVSTLTIQRTQQEDSAVYLCASSLGRASNYGYTFGSGTRLTVV.

This clonotype was detected many times. This rearrangement joins TRBV7-6 to TRBJ2-7; 7 nucleotides match TRBD1. This CDR3 has 14 amino acids. The V and J ends lost 4 bases and 5 bases, in that order; junction bases with no gene match: 8. Germline V gene lookup returns CDR1 SGHVS and CDR2 FNYEAQ. The CDR3 loop reads CASSSLTGAHEQYF. CDR3 nucleotide sequence: TGTGCCAGCAGCTCTTTAACAGGGGCCCACGAGCAGTACTTC.

There are many counts of this clonotype. The chain employs TRBV2 and TRBJ2-7, with 7 bases that match TRBD1. V was pared by 2 bases and J by 1 base, with 5 bases of the junction left unmatched. This CDR3 spans 15 amino acids. Germline V lookup: CDR1 SNHLY, CDR2 FYNNEI. The CDR3 sequence: CASSEFGQDSYEQYF. The CDR3 region has the DNA TGTGCCAGCAGTGAATTTGGACAGGATTCCTACGAGCAGTACTTC.